The entry below describes one TCR beta chain. The Seattle patients joined while their infection was active and were tracked longitudinally afterward. This table comes from immunoSEQ multiplex PCR, and its TCRdb copy is limited to in-frame clones, with some not included. This sample yields under 95,000 clones, of which approximately 85% are seen a single time; 9.6% belongs to the top ten. The sample originates from a study of blood T cell repertoires in COVID-19. Across the study: The United States, Italy and Spain supplied acute and convalescent COVID-19 samples.

The V gene's germline CDR1 is GTSNPN and CDR2 SVGIG (reference sequence). Trimming stripped 4 bases from V and 5 bases from J, with 8 bases between. The CDR3 spans 11 residues. The receptor's source is a man over 45 with COVID-19, enrolled during active disease. The V call is TRBV30, the J call TRBJ1-1; no clear D. The sequenced sample was peripheral blood. The CDR3 protein is CAWTQRTEAFF. Here the CDR3 DNA reads TGTGCCTGGACCCAGCGGACTGAAGCTTTCTTT.